The source of this T cell receptor beta chain is a study of blood T cell repertoires in COVID-19. Across the whole study: Samples of COVID-19 (acute and convalescent) were obtained from the United States, Italy and Spain. T cells, B-cell-depleted T cells, or PBMCs provided the cDNA or gDNA that served as material.

Original analysis: Reference gene primer amplification gave estimated nucleated cell counts. Data came from immunoSEQ multiplex PCR; TCRdb stores just in-frame clones and leaves some out. From that table come the V and J calls and clone size; the DNA was used to work out D and trimming. The sample lists 150,000 to 200,000 clones, more than 75% seen once, with around 3.5% in the top ten. Deletions cut 5 bases from V and 3 bases from J, with 11 bases between. From germline, CDR1 is KGHSH and CDR2 LQKENI. CDR3 size: 13 residues. This sequence was found in an older man with acute or convalescent COVID-19. The sequenced sample was peripheral blood. V is TRBV18 and J is TRBJ2-7; TRBD1 is a possible D gene (5 bases). The CDR3 nucleotides are TGTGCCAGCTCATCCAGGGATATCTACGAGCAGTACTTC. It encodes CASSSRDIYEQYF.